The present T cell receptor (beta chain) was sequenced within a study of OX40 agonist ivuxolimab in advanced cancers. Study-level information: Patients were infused with ivuxolimab every 2 weeks at 0.01 to 10 mg/kg.

The method was immunoSEQ multiplex PCR; TCRdb's version includes in-frame clones alone and lacks a portion of them. The data contain fewer than 14,000 clones, roughly 80% of them singletons. The V and J ends lost 5 bases and 5 bases respectively, with 18 bases between them. There are 15 residues in the CDR3. Germline V CDR1 and CDR2: SGHAT, FQNNGV. The material was CD4+ or CD8+ T cells sorted from blood, obtained in a trial of the OX40 agonist ivuxolimab. This receptor was identified in an adult with an advanced solid tumor such as melanoma, head and neck, liver or kidney cancer. This sequence joins TRBV11-2 and TRBJ2-5; TRBD1 or TRBD2 may be the D gene (6 bases each). The CDR3 sequence is CASSHPEGGGETQYF. The CDR3 DNA sequence: TGTGCCAGCAGCCACCCCGAGGGGGGCGGGGAGACCCAGTACTTC.